Shown below are 5 T cell receptor beta chains from a single sample sequenced in a study of response to subunit inactivated influenza vaccine. TCRdb independently ran MiXCR on the RT-PCR reads; one entry per CDR3 protein. In the table there are about 650,000 distinct CDR3 sequences, about 15% of which are singletons. The sample consisted of PBMCs from blood, taken 14 to 15 days before vaccination. Receptor source: a man between 45 and 60 years old who received an inactivated influenza vaccine.

This clonotype was observed many times. The rearrangement uses TRBV10-2 and TRBJ2-1; D ambiguous. The CDR3 extends over 12 amino acids. CDR1 and CDR2 from the germline V gene are WSHSY and SAAADI. The V gene lost 4 bases and the J gene lost 4 bases, with 5 bases spanning the gap. The chain's CDR3 is CASSVYYNEQFF. DNA for the CDR3: TGCGCCAGCAGTGTTTATTACAATGAGCAGTTCTTC.

The chain links TRBV7-2 to TRBJ1-2, with TRBD1 matching over 7 bases. Looked up from germline, CDR1 is SGHTA and CDR2 is FQGNSA. The ends lost 3 bases at V and 6 bases at J; junction bases unmatched: 7. The CDR3 has 14 amino acids. As DNA, the CDR3 is TGTGCCAGCAGCTTTAGGCAGGGGGGTCATGGCTACACCTTC. It yields the protein CASSFRQGGHGYTF.

In this sample, this clonotype turned up a few times. V is TRBV18 and J is TRBJ2-5; tentative D call: TRBD2 (7 bases). CDR3 length: 15 residues. The V gene's germline CDR1 is KGHSH and CDR2 LQKENI. Trimming shortened V by 0 bases and J by 2 bases, and 10 bases separated the two germline ends. In DNA form, the CDR3 reads TGTGCCAGCTCACCACCCAGGGGAGGGCAAGAGACCCAGTACTTC. Amino acid sequence: CASSPPRGGQETQYF.

The chain employs TRBV7-8 and TRBJ2-7; 8 bases are a match to TRBD2. V shed 5 bases, J shed 4 bases, and the junction held 4 bases outside the gene matches. Germline V gene sequence: CDR1 SGHVS, CDR2 FQNEAQ. CDR3 length equals 13 residues. CDR3 amino acids: CASSHGLAYEQYF. The CDR3, as DNA: TGTGCCAGCAGCCATGGACTAGCTTACGAGCAGTACTTC.

The V and J genes are TRBV20-1 and TRBJ1-1; the D is unclear. CDR1 and CDR2 (germline): DFQATT, SNEGSKA (reference sequence). This CDR3 comprises 13 residues. Trimming left V 2 bases short and J 3 bases short, with 10 bases between. The CDR3 DNA reads TGCAGTGCTAGATCGGTACGGGACACTGAAGCTTTCTTT. As protein: CSARSVRDTEAFF.